This T cell receptor (beta chain) derives from a study of control samples from healthy donors and cancer patients. Sequencing was performed with immunoSEQ multiplex PCR; in TCRdb, only in-frame clones are kept and a portion is missing. The sample has more than 95,000 clones, over 90% seen once. The receptor was derived from a man aged 30 to 45 in good health. The sequencing input was blood.

The DNA of the CDR3 is TGTGCCAGCAGCTTAATACTTCGACAGGGCAATCAGCCCCAGCATTTT. Its translation: CASSLILRQGNQPQHF. The rearrangement uses TRBV5-8 and TRBJ1-5; D is perhaps TRBD1 (6 bases). Germline V gene data show CDR1 as SGHTS and CDR2 as YDEGEE. The ends were cut back, 2 bases at V and 2 bases at J, with 14 bases in the middle. The CDR3 length is 16 residues.